Each of the 31 T cell receptor beta chains below was sequenced from the same sample in a study of T-cell reconstitution after alpha-beta-depleted transplantation in children. Preparation of the TCRbeta library used unique molecular identifiers. Each CDR3 protein is one row after TCRdb ran MiXCR on the PCR reads. The table has hundreds of thousands of distinct CDR3 sequences, about 9.5% seen once; the top ten hold less than 8%. The source material was PBMCs, sampled before TCRalphabeta/CD19-depleted stem cell transplant. The receptor source for this set is a boy under three years old with acute myeloid leukemia, due to receive a stem cell transplant.

The table lists this clonotype with many counts. The V call is TRBV10-3, the J call TRBJ2-7; 8 bases are a match to TRBD2. Looked up from germline, CDR1 is ENHRY and CDR2 is SYGVKD. The CDR3 loop spans 15 amino acids. The J segment lost 0 bases and the V segment lost 4 bases, leaving 5 bases of the junction unmatched. This CDR3 reads CAISATGTSSYEQYF. The CDR3 nucleotides read TGTGCCATCAGTGCGACCGGGACTAGCTCCTACGAGCAGTACTTC.

This clonotype was observed many times. As DNA, the CDR3 is TGTGCCAGCAGCTTCGGAGGGCTCGAGCAGTACTTC. As protein: CASSFGGLEQYF. V is TRBV11-2 and J is TRBJ2-7; D might be TRBD2 (6 bases). The CDR3 has 12 amino acids. Trimming removed 3 bases at V and 6 bases at J, with 9 bases between. Germline CDR1 is SGHAT and CDR2 is FQNNGV. The full variable domain, its missing parts supplied by reference TRBV11-2 and TRBJ2-7, is EAGVAQSPRYKIIEKRQSVAFWCNPISGHATLYWYQQILGQGPKLLIQFQNNGVVDDSQLPKDRFSAERLKGVDSTLKIQPAKLEDSAVYLCASSFGGLEQYFGPGTRLTVT.

The chain is built from TRBV6-4 and TRBJ2-3; no definite D call. Germline lookup yields CDR1 MRHNA and CDR2 SNTAGT. CDR3 length: 15 residues. The V gene lost 3 bases and the J gene lost 0 bases, with 10 bases spanning the gap. CDR3 loop: CASSEYSSSTDTQYF. For the CDR3, the DNA is TGTGCCAGCAGTGAATATAGCAGTAGCACAGATACGCAGTATTTT.

This clonotype was detected ten times or more. This CDR3 reads CSAITSGRAGGTDTQYF. The DNA for the CDR3 is TGCAGTGCTATTACTAGCGGGAGGGCCGGGGGCACAGATACGCAGTATTTT. This chain links TRBV20-1 with TRBJ2-3; TRBD2 matches at 13 bases. Germline loops: CDR1 DFQATT, CDR2 SNEGSKA (reference sequence). J lost 1 base, V lost 4 bases, and 8 bases had no gene match. The CDR3 is 17 amino acids.

This clonotype was seen ten or more times. The chain employs TRBV7-9 and TRBJ2-7; D possibly uses TRBD1 or TRBD2 (5 bases each). Germline V gives CDR1 SEHNR, CDR2 FQNEAQ (reference sequence). The CDR3 covers 11 residues. The V end lost 8 bases, the J end lost 5 bases, and 10 bases lay between the germline ends. The CDR3: CASAGTDEQYF. CDR3 DNA sequence: TGTGCCAGCGCCGGGACGGACGAGCAGTACTTC.

This clonotype was recorded at least ten times. The chain employs TRBV12-3 or TRBV12-4 and TRBJ2-1, with D unresolved. V was trimmed by 2 bases and J by 4 bases, leaving 18 bases between them. This CDR3 region has 17 residues. The CDR3 nucleotides are TGTGCCAGCAGTTTACTCTACCGGGTTAGCAGATACAATGAGCAGTTCTTC. As protein: CASSLLYRVSRYNEQFF.

As regards this clonotype: A much more abundant neighbour one base away suggests this may be a read error. This chain connects TRBV10-2 to TRBJ2-1, with D possibly being TRBD1 (5 bases). Germline CDR1 is WSHSY and CDR2 is SAAADI. Trimming took off 1 base at V and 3 bases at J, with 10 bases between the two ends. The CDR3 runs to 15 residues. The CDR3 DNA is TGCGCCAGCAGTGAGTGTGGACACATCTACAATGAGCAGTTCTTC. Translating gives CASSECGHIYNEQFF.

This clonotype is judged medium-sized. The chain combines TRBV12-3 or TRBV12-4 with TRBJ2-7; 8 positions agree with TRBD1. The junction had 5 bases not matched to a gene; V was cut back by 3 bases and J by 1 base. This CDR3 spans 15 amino acids. The CDR3 is CASSFATGGSYEQYF. CDR3 sequence (DNA): TGTGCCAGCAGTTTCGCAACAGGGGGGTCCTACGAGCAGTACTTC.

Ten or more counts support this clonotype. V gene TRBV12-3 or TRBV12-4 combines with J gene TRBJ1-2; 9 nucleotides match TRBD1. The CDR3 covers 16 residues. Losses at the gene ends were 7 bases for V and 0 bases for J; bases not matched to a gene: 9. CDR3 amino acids: CASKGTGFGSNYGYTF. CDR3 nucleotide sequence: TGTGCCAGCAAAGGGACAGGGTTCGGCTCTAACTATGGCTACACCTTC.

The chain links TRBV11-2 to TRBJ2-3; 9 bases map to TRBD1. The CDR3 length is 15 residues. V gave up 6 bases and J gave up 2 bases; unmatched junction bases: 6. Per germline, CDR1 SGHAT and CDR2 FQNNGV. For the CDR3, the DNA is TGTGCCAGCAGACGCGACAGGGGGTACACAGATACGCAGTATTTT. It codes for CASRRDRGYTDTQYF.

This clonotype was counted at least ten times. J is TRBJ2-2 and V is TRBV12-3 or TRBV12-4, with D perhaps TRBD1 (5 bases). V lost 5 bases and J 0 bases, leaving 16 bases between the germline ends. The CDR3 is 17 amino acids. The CDR3: CASSNSTAYSNTGELFF. The CDR3 nucleotides are TGTGCCAGCAGTAACTCGACAGCCTATTCGAACACCGGGGAGCTGTTTTTT.

The V call is TRBV6-5, the J call TRBJ2-2; 10 bases fit TRBD1. V lost 2 bases and J lost 3; bases outside the gene matches: 3. Germline V gene lookup returns CDR1 MNHEY and CDR2 SVGAGI. The CDR3 is made up of 16 amino acids. The chain's CDR3 is CASSYRDRGDTGELFF. For the CDR3, the DNA is TGTGCCAGCAGTTACCGGGACAGGGGAGACACCGGGGAGCTGTTTTTT.

This clonotype was observed a handful of times. The rearrangement uses TRBV29-1 and TRBJ2-5; 9 nucleotides align to TRBD1. The germline CDR1 and CDR2 sequences are SQVTM and ANQGSEA. The CDR3 loop spans 12 amino acids. Trimming cost V 6 bases and J 4 bases; bases outside gene matches: 3. The CDR3 nucleotides read TGCAGCGTCGGACAGGGGAGAGAGACCCAGTACTTC. This codes for CSVGQGRETQYF. Complete variable domain (other parts from reference TRBV29-1 and TRBJ2-5): SAVISQKPSRDICQRGTSLTIQCQVDSQVTMMFWYRQQPGQSLTLIATANQGSEATYESGFVIDKFPISRPNLTFSTLTVSNMSPEDSSIYLCSVGQGRETQYFGPGTRLLVL.

This clonotype was detected a few times. The chain is built from TRBV12-3 or TRBV12-4 and TRBJ2-3; weak D call: TRBD2 (6 bases). The CDR3 is 15 amino acids. Deletions cut 3 bases from V and 3 bases from J, with 13 bases between. CDR3 amino acids: CASSLIAATTDTQYF. The CDR3 region has the DNA TGTGCCAGCAGTTTGATAGCGGCTACAACAGATACGCAGTATTTT.

This clonotype was observed many times. The CDR3 region is CASSLLGDGYTF. For the CDR3, the DNA is TGTGCCAGCAGTTTACTAGGCGATGGCTACACCTTC. The chain has TRBV12-3 or TRBV12-4 and TRBJ1-2; D gene uncertain. There are 12 residues in the CDR3. V shed 2 bases and J shed 6 bases, with 7 bases lying between them.

This clonotype was observed many times. V is TRBV27 and J is TRBJ2-7, with TRBD2 matching over 9 bases. CDR1 is MNHEY, CDR2 SMNVEV, per germline (reference sequence). This CDR3 region has 17 residues. V lost 3 bases and J lost 1; bases outside the gene matches: 10. The DNA for the CDR3 is TGTGCCAGCAGTTTTCGCGGGGGGGCCTATGGGTCCTACGAGCAGTACTTC. Residues: CASSFRGGAYGSYEQYF.

This clonotype was detected many times. The rearrangement joins TRBV6-1 to TRBJ1-5, with D perhaps TRBD1 (5 bases). Germline CDR1 reads MNHNS; CDR2 reads SASEGT. The CDR3 extends over 14 amino acids. Trimming took 0 bases from V and 10 from J, leaving 13 bases between them. The CDR3 is CASSEAGGLDPQHF. In DNA, the CDR3 is TGTGCCAGCAGTGAAGCCGGGGGGTTAGATCCCCAGCATTTT.

There are many counts of this clonotype. At one boundary the junction diverges from the germline segment, which might be a read error. The chain uses TRBV7-9 and TRBJ2-2; no clear D gene. The CDR3 is 15 amino acids. Germline-derived CDR1 and CDR2 are SEHNR and FQNEAQ (reference sequence). CDR3 sequence reads: CASIGPGVNNGELFF. The DNA of the CDR3 is TGTGCCAGCATAGGGCCAGGAGTAAACAACGGGGAGCTGTTTTTT.

The J gene is TRBJ2-7, the V gene TRBV7-9; possibly TRBD1 for D (5 bases). Germline-derived CDR1 and CDR2 are SEHNR and FQNEAQ (reference sequence). V lost 3 bases, J lost 4 bases, and 13 bases lay in between. This CDR3 region has 14 residues. CDR3 nucleotide sequence: TGTGCCAGCAGCTTCGGTCAGGGCCCATACGAGCAGTACTTC. It specifies CASSFGQGPYEQYF.

This clonotype was counted at least ten times. This rearrangement joins TRBV10-3 to TRBJ2-5, with D possibly TRBD2 on 5 matching bases. From germline, CDR1 is ENHRY and CDR2 SYGVKD. The CDR3 runs to 11 residues. The germline V and J ends were trimmed by 11 bases and 5 bases, with 12 bases remaining between them. CDR3 sequence reads: CAAGLGETQYF. CDR3 nucleotides: TGTGCCGCGGGCCTCGGGGAGACCCAGTACTTC.

This clonotype was seen a handful of times. The V gene is TRBV7-3, the J gene TRBJ2-1; the D gene is possibly TRBD2 (7 bases). Germline CDR1 and CDR2: SGHTA and FQGTGA. V lost 0 bases, J lost 10 bases, and 22 bases lay in between. CDR3 length equals 17 residues. CDR3 amino acids: CASSLTRGRAGGGEQFF. In DNA, the CDR3 is TGTGCCAGCAGCTTAACACGGGGGAGGGCCGGTGGGGGCGAGCAGTTCTTC. Variable domain in full (rest from reference TRBV7-3 and TRBJ2-1): GAGVSQTPSNKVTEKGKYVELRCDPISGHTALYWYRQSLGQGPEFLIYFQGTGAADDSGLPNDRFFAVRPEGSVSTLKIQRTERGDSAVYLCASSLTRGRAGGGEQFFGPGTRLTVL.

On this clonotype itself: A much more abundant neighbour one base away suggests this may be a read error. This chain uses TRBV7-9 with TRBJ2-7; 8 bases align to TRBD1. This CDR3 has 15 residues. V gave up 4 bases and J gave up 3 bases; unmatched junction bases: 8. Germline V gene data show CDR1 as SEHNR and CDR2 as FQNEAQ (reference sequence). The CDR3 loop is CASSSEGQASYEQYV. CDR3 bases: TGTGCCAGCAGCTCCGAGGGACAGGCCAGCTACGAGCAGTACGTC.

In its sample, this clonotype was seen many times. V is TRBV5-1 and J is TRBJ1-1; D is possibly TRBD1 (5 bases). There are 15 residues in the CDR3. Per the germline V gene, CDR1 is SGHRS and CDR2 is YFSETQ. Trimming removed 3 bases from V and 2 bases from J, with 14 bases in between. DNA of the CDR3: TGCGCCAGCAGCTCTTTCCGGGGGGGTAACACTGAAGCTTTCTTT. Its protein product is CASSSFRGGNTEAFF.

Ten or more counts support this clonotype. This chain connects TRBV29-1 to TRBJ2-3, with a tentative D call TRBD2 (6 bases). V gave up 8 bases and J gave up 2 bases, with 14 bases separating them. The CDR3 has 13 amino acids. Germline loops: CDR1 SQVTM, CDR2 ANQGSEA. CDR3 sequence (DNA): TGCAGCAGCCGGGGGAAAATCACAGATACGCAGTATTTT. It encodes CSSRGKITDTQYF.

This clonotype has a count of ten or more. This sequence joins TRBV29-1 and TRBJ2-5; no clear D gene. CDR3 length: 11 residues. V lost 3 bases to trimming and J lost 4 bases, with 6 bases between them. Germline V gives CDR1 SQVTM, CDR2 ANQGSEA. The CDR3 loop reads CSVERTETQYF. In DNA form, the CDR3 reads TGCAGCGTTGAGAGGACAGAGACCCAGTACTTC.

This chain uses TRBV20-1 with TRBJ2-1, with a possible D match to TRBD2 (6 bases). Trimming took off 7 bases at V and 0 bases at J, with 10 bases between the two ends. Germline-derived CDR1 and CDR2 are DFQATT and SNEGSKA (reference sequence). The CDR3 length is 13 residues. CDR3 in DNA: TGCAGTGTTCAGCGGGCCTCCTACAATGAGCAGTTCTTC. This encodes CSVQRASYNEQFF.

The chain employs TRBV7-2 and TRBJ2-7; TRBD1 matches 7 bases. Germline CDR1 is SGHTA and CDR2 is FQGNSA. V shed 5 bases, J shed 2 bases, and the junction held 9 bases outside the gene matches. There are 15 residues in the CDR3. Here the CDR3 DNA reads TGTGCCAGCAGCCCTGGACAGGTCGGTGCCTACGAGCAGTACTTC. Translated: CASSPGQVGAYEQYF.

This clonotype came up many times. The chain couples TRBV29-1 to TRBJ2-1; no definite D call. Trimming took off 4 bases at V and 5 bases at J, with 12 bases between the two ends. This CDR3 comprises 13 residues. CDR1 is SQVTM, CDR2 ANQGSEA, per germline. CDR3 sequence reads: CSVGHSAHNEQFF. Here the CDR3 DNA reads TGCAGCGTTGGACATTCTGCCCACAATGAGCAGTTCTTC.

This clonotype was observed at least ten times. The chain recombines TRBV12-3 or TRBV12-4 with TRBJ1-4; no definite D call. This CDR3 is 14 amino acids long. The V end lost 5 bases, the J end lost 8 bases, and 15 bases lay between the germline ends. CDR3 sequence: CASSPGRPREKLFF. CDR3 DNA: TGTGCCAGCAGTCCGGGCCGGCCCCGCGAAAAACTGTTTTTT.

This clonotype was seen ten or more times. The chain uses TRBV19 and TRBJ1-5, with 9 bases that match TRBD1. J lost 4 bases, V lost 9 bases, and 7 bases had no gene match. The CDR3 length is 14 residues. Per the germline V gene, CDR1 is LNHDA and CDR2 is SQIVND (reference sequence). For the CDR3, the DNA is TGTGCCAGCAGAACCGGGACAGGGAATCAGCCCCAGCATTTT. Amino acids: CASRTGTGNQPQHF. Combining the CDR3 with reference TRBV19 and TRBJ1-5 gives the whole variable domain DGGITQSPKYLFRKEGQNVTLSCEQNLNHDAMYWYRQDPGQGLRLIYYSQIVNDFQKGDIAEGYSVSREKKESFPLTVTSAQKNPTAFYLCASRTGTGNQPQHFGDGTRLSIL.

In its sample, this clonotype was seen a few times. The V call is TRBV20-1, the J call TRBJ2-1, with D perhaps TRBD1 (5 bases). The CDR3 contains 14 residues. Trimming shortened V by 7 bases and J by 8 bases, and 21 bases separated the two germline ends. Germline CDR1 is DFQATT and CDR2 is SNEGSKA (reference sequence). This CDR3 is CSESPLGVGDEQFF. CDR3 bases: TGCAGTGAGTCTCCTCTAGGGGTGGGCGATGAGCAGTTCTTC.